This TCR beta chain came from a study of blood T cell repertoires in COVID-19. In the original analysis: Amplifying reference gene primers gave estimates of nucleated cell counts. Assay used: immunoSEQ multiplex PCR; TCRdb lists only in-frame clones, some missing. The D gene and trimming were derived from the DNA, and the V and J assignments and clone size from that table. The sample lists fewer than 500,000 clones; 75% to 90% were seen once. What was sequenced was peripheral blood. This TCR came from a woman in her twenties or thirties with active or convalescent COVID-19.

CDR3 coding DNA: TGTGCCACGTCTCTGGCCAACTCCTACAATGAGCAGTTCTTC. It encodes CATSLANSYNEQFF. The rearrangement links TRBV15 to TRBJ2-1; D gene ambiguous. Trimming removed 9 bases from V and 0 bases from J, with 12 bases in between. The length of the CDR3 is 14 residues. Germline V CDR1 and CDR2: LNHNV, YYDKDF (reference sequence). Combining the CDR3 with reference TRBV15 and TRBJ2-1 gives the whole variable domain DAMVIQNPRYQVTQFGKPVTLSCSQTLNHNVMYWYQQKSSQAPKLLFHYYDKDFNNEADTPDNFQSRRPNTSFCFLDIRSPGLGDTAMYLCATSLANSYNEQFFGPGTRLTVL.